The 5 T cell receptor beta chains below come from one sample, sequenced in a study of cytomegalovirus exposure and HLA in healthy donors. Primers included in the PCR were 60 Vbeta and 13 Jbeta primers. TCRdb keeps only in-frame clones here, not all; method: immunoSEQ multiplex PCR. The data contain about 300,000 clones, roughly 85% of them singletons. The specimen was PBMCs. The receptors stem from a man aged 35 to 55 in good health and CMV-seropositive.

The chain combines TRBV10-3 with TRBJ2-7, with 7 positions matching TRBD1. The J segment lost 0 bases and the V segment lost 6 bases, leaving 11 bases of the junction unmatched. CDR3 length: 16 residues. Germline V gene data show CDR1 as ENHRY and CDR2 as SYGVKD. The CDR3 DNA follows: TGTGCCATCAGCGATACAGGGGCCTCAAGCTCCTACGAGCAGTACTTC. This encodes CAISDTGASSSYEQYF.

The CDR3 reads CAWSATAGGAEFF. Written as DNA, the CDR3 is TGTGCCTGGAGTGCTACCGCAGGGGGCGCTGAATTCTTC. V usage is TRBV30 and J usage is TRBJ2-1; 8 positions match TRBD1. V dropped 1 base and J dropped 16; count of bases not matched to a gene: 12. CDR1 and CDR2 from the germline V gene are GTSNPN and SVGIG (reference sequence). CDR3 length: 13 amino acids.

This chain joins TRBV19 and TRBJ2-1; 10 positions match TRBD2. CDR3 length: 17 residues. The V gene's germline CDR1 is LNHDA and CDR2 SQIVND (reference sequence). Unmatched junction bases numbered 2, after V lost 0 bases and J lost 0 bases. The CDR3 region has the DNA TGTGCCAGTAGTATAGATAGCGGGAGGTACTCCTACAATGAGCAGTTCTTC. The encoded protein is CASSIDSGRYSYNEQFF. The whole variable domain, filled in from reference TRBV19 and TRBJ2-1, reads DGGITQSPKYLFRKEGQNVTLSCEQNLNHDAMYWYRQDPGQGLRLIYYSQIVNDFQKGDIAEGYSVSREKKESFPLTVTSAQKNPTAFYLCASSIDSGRYSYNEQFFGPGTRLTVL.

The rearrangement joins TRBV6-1 to TRBJ2-1; 9 positions match TRBD2. The CDR3 consists of 13 residues. CDR1 is MNHNS and CDR2 is SASEGT in the germline V gene. The V and J ends lost 8 bases and 4 bases, in that order; junction bases with no gene match: 3. CDR3 sequence reads: CASSTSGYNEQFF. In DNA form, the CDR3 reads TGTGCCAGCTCGACTAGCGGTTACAATGAGCAGTTCTTC.

V and J are TRBV6-1 and TRBJ2-2; TRBD2 might be the D (5 bases). Between the trimmed V and J ends, which lost 1 base and 1 base, there was a span of 10 bases. Per germline, CDR1 MNHNS and CDR2 SASEGT. The CDR3 runs 16 residues. This CDR3 is CASSEDPRGNTGELFF. The CDR3 nucleotides read TGTGCCAGCAGTGAAGATCCCCGGGGGAACACCGGGGAGCTGTTTTTT.